Listed here are 5 T cell receptor beta chains from one sample, sequenced in a study of shared clonotypes between healthy human individuals. The method was immunoSEQ multiplex PCR; TCRdb's version includes in-frame clones alone and lacks a portion of them. The table lists 2 million to 2.5 million clones, roughly 92% of them singletons. The sequencing sample was made of naive CD4+ T cells from PBMCs. The subset: CD45RA+ positively selected. The receptors were gathered from a man aged 18-30 years in good health. Some clones in this sample may be carry-over from other donors' samples.

The gene calls are TRBV5-1 and TRBJ1-2; tentative D call: TRBD1 (6 bases). This CDR3 contains 15 residues. V lost 4 bases and J lost 1, with 14 bases in between. Germline assignment: CDR1 SGHRS and CDR2 YFSETQ. The CDR3 loop reads CASSPGQPLNYGYTF. CDR3 nucleotides: TGCGCCAGCAGCCCGGGACAACCCCTTAACTATGGCTACACCTTC.

V usage is TRBV5-6 and J usage is TRBJ2-3; 7 bases line up with TRBD2. CDR1 and CDR2 from the germline V gene are SGHDT and YYEEEE. V lost 5 bases to trimming and J lost 6 bases; unmatched junction nucleotides: 9. The CDR3 totals 14 residues. The CDR3 DNA is TGTGCCAGCAGGGAGGGACTACCAACCGATACGCAGTATTTT. It translates to CASREGLPTDTQYF.

V usage is TRBV5-1 and J usage is TRBJ1-1; tentatively, D is TRBD1 (5 bases). This CDR3 spans 19 amino acids. Per germline, CDR1 SGHRS and CDR2 YFSETQ. V dropped 10 bases and J dropped 1 base, with 32 bases sitting between them. DNA for the CDR3: TGCGCCGACCCCCTGGCCCCCCCTTGGCGCAGGGTGGGGAACACTGAAGCTTTCTTT. Translating gives CADPLAPPWRRVGNTEAFF.

The chain uses TRBV27 and TRBJ2-1, with TRBD2 as a possible D gene (6 bases). CDR3 length: 16 residues. The germline V gene encodes CDR1 MNHEY and CDR2 SMNVEV (reference sequence). V lost 6 bases to trimming and J lost 0 bases, with 15 bases between them. CDR3: CASSVSGRDSYNEQFF. The CDR3 region has the DNA TGTGCCAGCAGCGTGTCTGGGCGGGACTCCTACAATGAGCAGTTCTTC.

This chain uses TRBV7-3 with TRBJ2-7; TRBD2 might be the D (5 bases). Germline values: CDR1 SGHTA, CDR2 FQGTGA. The CDR3 runs to 13 residues. The V and J ends lost 10 bases and 6 bases respectively, with 19 bases between them. The CDR3 spells CATLRGWLCEQYF. The CDR3 DNA is TGTGCCACCCTCAGAGGGTGGTTATGCGAGCAGTACTTC.